In its sample, the clone carrying this T cell receptor (beta chain) was seen a few times. Using unique molecular identifiers, the investigators prepared the TCRbeta library. TCRdb used MiXCR to reprocess the PCR reads, holding one entry per CDR3 protein. Altogether 500,000 or so distinct CDR3 sequences are present, approximately 32% being singletons, with the ten largest covering roughly 2.5%. This sample stems from a study of T-cell reconstitution after alpha-beta-depleted transplantation in children. The germline V and J ends were trimmed by 5 bases and 2 bases, with 6 bases remaining between them. CDR3 length: 12 amino acids. Germline V gene data show CDR1 as SGHRS and CDR2 as YFSETQ.

The V and J genes are TRBV5-1 and TRBJ2-3; no clear D gene. The sample consisted of PBMCs from the stem cell graft donor, taken from the stem cell graft. The source is a human donor who donated a stem cell graft to a child with aplastic anemia. The CDR3 DNA sequence: TGCGCCAGCAGAATGCCCACAGATACGCAGTATTTT. Translation gives CASRMPTDTQYF.